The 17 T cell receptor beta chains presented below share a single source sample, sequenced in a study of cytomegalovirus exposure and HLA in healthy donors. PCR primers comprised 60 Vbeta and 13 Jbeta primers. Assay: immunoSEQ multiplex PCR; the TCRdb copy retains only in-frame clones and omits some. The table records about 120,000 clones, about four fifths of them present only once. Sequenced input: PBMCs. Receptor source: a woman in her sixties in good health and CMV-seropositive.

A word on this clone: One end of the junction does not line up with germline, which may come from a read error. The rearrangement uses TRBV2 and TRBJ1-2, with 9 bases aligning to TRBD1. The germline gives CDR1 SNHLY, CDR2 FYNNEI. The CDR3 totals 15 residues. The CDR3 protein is CAISDRSGTGKGYTF. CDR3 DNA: TGTGCCATCAGTGACCGGAGCGGGACAGGGAAGGGCTACACCTTC.

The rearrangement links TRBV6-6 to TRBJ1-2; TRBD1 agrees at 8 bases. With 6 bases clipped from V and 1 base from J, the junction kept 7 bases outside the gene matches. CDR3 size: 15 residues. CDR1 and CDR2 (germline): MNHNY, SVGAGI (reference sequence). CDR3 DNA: TGTGCCAGCAGCCCCGGACAGGGTGGTAACTATGGCTACACCTTC. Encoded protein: CASSPGQGGNYGYTF.

CDR3 residues: CASSSGTDIREEQYF. CDR3 nucleotide sequence: TGCGCCAGCAGCTCCGGGACAGACATACGAGAGGAGCAGTACTTC. The chain couples TRBV5-1 to TRBJ2-7; 7 nucleotides line up with TRBD1. Trimming at V came to 3 bases and at J to 7 bases, leaving 13 bases not matched to a gene. The CDR3 is made up of 15 amino acids. Germline CDR1 and CDR2: SGHRS and YFSETQ.

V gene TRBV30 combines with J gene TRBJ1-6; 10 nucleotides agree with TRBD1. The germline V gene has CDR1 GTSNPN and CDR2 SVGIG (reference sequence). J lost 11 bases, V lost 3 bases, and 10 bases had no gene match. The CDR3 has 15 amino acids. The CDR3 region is CAWSGKGQGKTPLHF. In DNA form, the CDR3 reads TGTGCCTGGAGCGGGAAGGGACAGGGGAAAACACCCCTCCACTTT.

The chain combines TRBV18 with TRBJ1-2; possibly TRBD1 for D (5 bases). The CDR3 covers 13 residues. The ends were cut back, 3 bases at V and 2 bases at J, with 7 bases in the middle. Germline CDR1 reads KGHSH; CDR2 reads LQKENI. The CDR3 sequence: CASSPAGNYGYTF. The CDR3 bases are TGTGCCAGCTCACCCGCAGGGAACTATGGCTACACCTTC.

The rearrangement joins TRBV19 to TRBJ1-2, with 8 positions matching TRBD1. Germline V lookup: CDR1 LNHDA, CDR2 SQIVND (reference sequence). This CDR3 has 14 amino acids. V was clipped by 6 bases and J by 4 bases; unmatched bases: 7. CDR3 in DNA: TGTGCCAGTAGGGCCCGGGACAGGTCCTATGGCTACACCTTC. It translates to CASRARDRSYGYTF.

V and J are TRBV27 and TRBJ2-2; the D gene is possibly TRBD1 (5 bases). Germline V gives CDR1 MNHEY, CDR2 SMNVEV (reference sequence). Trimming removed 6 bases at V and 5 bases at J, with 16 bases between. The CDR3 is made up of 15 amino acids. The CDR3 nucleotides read TGTGCCAGCAGACACGACAGAACCAAGACCGGGGAGCTGTTTTTT. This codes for CASRHDRTKTGELFF.

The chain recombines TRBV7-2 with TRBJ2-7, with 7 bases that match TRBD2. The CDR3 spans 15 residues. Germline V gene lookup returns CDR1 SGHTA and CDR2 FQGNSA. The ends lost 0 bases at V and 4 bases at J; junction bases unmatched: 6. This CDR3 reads CASSLASGVQYEQYF. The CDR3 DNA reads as TGTGCCAGCAGCTTAGCCAGCGGGGTTCAGTACGAGCAGTACTTC.

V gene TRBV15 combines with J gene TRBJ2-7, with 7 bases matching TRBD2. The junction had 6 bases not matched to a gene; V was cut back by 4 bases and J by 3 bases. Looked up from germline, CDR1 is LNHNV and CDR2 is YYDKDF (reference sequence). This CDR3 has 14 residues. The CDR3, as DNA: TGTGCCACCAGCATCGGGGAGGGCCTCTACGAGCAGTACTTC. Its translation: CATSIGEGLYEQYF.

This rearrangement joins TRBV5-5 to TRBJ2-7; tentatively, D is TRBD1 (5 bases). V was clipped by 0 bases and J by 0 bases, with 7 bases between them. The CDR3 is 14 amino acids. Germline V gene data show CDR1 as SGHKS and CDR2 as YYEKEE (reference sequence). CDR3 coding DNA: TGTGCCAGCAGCTTGGAACAGGTCTCCTACGAGCAGTACTTC. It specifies CASSLEQVSYEQYF. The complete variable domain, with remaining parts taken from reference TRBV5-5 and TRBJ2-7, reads DAGVTQSPTHLIKTRGQQVTLRCSPISGHKSVSWYQQVLGQGPQFIFQYYEKEERGRGNFPDRFSARQFPNYSSELNVNALLLGDSALYLCASSLEQVSYEQYFGPGTRLTVT.

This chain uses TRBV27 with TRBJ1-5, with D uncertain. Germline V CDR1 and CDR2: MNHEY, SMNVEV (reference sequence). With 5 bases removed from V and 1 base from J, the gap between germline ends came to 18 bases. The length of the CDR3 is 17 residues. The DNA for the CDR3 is TGTGCCAGCAGTCCTCAGATGCTAGTAGCGAGCAATCAGCCCCAGCATTTT. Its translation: CASSPQMLVASNQPQHF.

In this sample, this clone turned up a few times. This CDR3 reads CASSLAGVGEKLFF. CDR3 sequence (DNA): TGTGCCAGCAGTTTGGCCGGGGTTGGCGAAAAACTGTTTTTT. The chain recombines TRBV6-5 with TRBJ1-4; no reliable D call. V was pared by 4 bases and J by 8 bases, with 14 bases between. The CDR3 runs 14 residues. The germline V gene encodes CDR1 MNHEY and CDR2 SVGAGI.

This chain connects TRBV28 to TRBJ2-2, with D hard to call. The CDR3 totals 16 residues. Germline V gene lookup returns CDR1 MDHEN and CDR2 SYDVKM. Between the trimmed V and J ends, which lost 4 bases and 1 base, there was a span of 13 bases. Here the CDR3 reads CASSSWARQNTGELFF. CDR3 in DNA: TGTGCCAGCAGTTCGTGGGCCCGACAGAACACCGGGGAGCTGTTTTTT.

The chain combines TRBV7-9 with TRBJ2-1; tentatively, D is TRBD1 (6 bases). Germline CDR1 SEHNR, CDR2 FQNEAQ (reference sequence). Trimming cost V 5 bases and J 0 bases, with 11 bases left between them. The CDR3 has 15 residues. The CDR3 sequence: CASSQRGSSYNEQFF. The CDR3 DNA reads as TGTGCCAGCAGCCAGAGGGGGAGCTCCTACAATGAGCAGTTCTTC.

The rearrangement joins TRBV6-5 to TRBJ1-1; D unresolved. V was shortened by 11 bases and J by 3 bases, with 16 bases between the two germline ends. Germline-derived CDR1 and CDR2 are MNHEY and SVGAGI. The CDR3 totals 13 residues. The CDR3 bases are TGTGCCTCAACGTCACGGGTTGACACTGAAGCTTTCTTT. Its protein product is CASTSRVDTEAFF.

The CDR3 is CASSPRAGGPDEQFF. The CDR3 DNA is TGCGCCAGCAGCCCGCGGGCGGGAGGGCCAGATGAGCAGTTCTTC. This chain uses TRBV4-1 with TRBJ2-1; TRBD2 aligns across 9 bases. V shed 4 bases, J shed 8 bases, and the junction held 9 bases outside the gene matches. The CDR3 is 15 amino acids. CDR1 is MGHRA and CDR2 is YSYEKL in the germline V gene.

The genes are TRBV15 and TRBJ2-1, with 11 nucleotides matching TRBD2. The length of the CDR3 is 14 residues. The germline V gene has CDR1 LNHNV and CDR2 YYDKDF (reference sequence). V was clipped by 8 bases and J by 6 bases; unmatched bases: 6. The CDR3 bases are TGTGCCACCCGGGGGACTAGCGGAATCAATGAGCAGTTCTTC. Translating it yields CATRGTSGINEQFF.